Listed below are T cell receptor beta chains from one sample, sequenced in a study of shared clonotypes between healthy human individuals. Assay: immunoSEQ multiplex PCR; the TCRdb copy retains only in-frame clones and omits some. Here the sample spans some 2,000,000 clones, 90% to 95% being singletons. Sequencing used naive CD4+ T cells sorted from blood. All receptors come from a man aged 18 to 29 in good health. The CDR3 runs from the conserved cysteine through the conserved F or W. D genes are given only for firm matches. A clone size is listed for some rows: how often the clone was seen (once, few, many), or a class if it is expanded.

d_call,v_call,cdr3_length,j_call,clone_size,cdr3_aa,cdr3_nt
NA,TRBV7-2,14,TRBJ2-3,NA,CASSLTSTTDTQYF,TGTGCCAGCAGCCTGACTAGTACGACAGATACGCAGTATTTT
TRBD1,TRBV11-2,19,TRBJ1-2,NA,CASSPPNWDRASSGYGYTF,TGTGCCAGCAGCCCACCCAACTGGGACAGGGCAAGTTCGGGCTATGGCTACACCTTC
NA,TRBV5-1,13,TRBJ1-6,NA,CASSSDRNSPLHF,TGCGCCAGCAGCTCAGACAGAAATTCACCCCTCCACTTT
TRBD1,TRBV5-5,14,TRBJ1-2,NA,CASSSGDRESGYTF,TGTGCCAGCAGCTCTGGGGACAGGGAAAGTGGCTACACCTTC
NA,TRBV5-1,14,TRBJ2-7,NA,CASSSHAANYEQYF,TGCGCCAGCAGCTCCCATGCCGCGAACTACGAGCAGTACTTC
NA,TRBV2,15,TRBJ1-5,NA,CASSNLKSNNQPQHF,TGTGCCAGCAGTAACCTTAAGAGTAACAATCAGCCCCAGCATTTT
NA,TRBV9,18,TRBJ2-6,once,CASTTRGQESSGANVLAF,TGTGCCAGCACGACTAGGGGGCAGGAATCCTCTGGGGCCAACGTCCTGGCTTTC
NA,TRBV5-1,16,TRBJ2-7,NA,CASSLRVEQPTYEQYF,TGCGCCAGCAGCTTGCGGGTAGAACAGCCGACCTACGAGCAGTACTTC
TRBD2,TRBV5-6,14,TRBJ2-7,NA,CASSGDYGYYEQYF,TGTGCCAGCAGCGGGGACTACGGGTACTACGAGCAGTACTTC
NA,TRBV5-6,16,TRBJ2-7,NA,CASSQPLQGITYEQYF,TGTGCCAGCAGCCAACCTTTACAGGGCATCACCTACGAGCAGTACTTC
NA,TRBV5-1,13,TRBJ2-3,NA,CASSWGAPDTQYF,TGCGCCAGCAGCTGGGGGGCTCCAGATACGCAGTATTTT
NA,TRBV9,16,TRBJ1-4,NA,CASSSTPGGGNEKLFF,TGTGCCAGCAGCTCCACCCCGGGCGGCGGTAATGAAAAACTGTTTTTT
NA,TRBV5-1,14,TRBJ2-5,NA,CASTTAGGSETQYF,TGCGCCAGCACCACGGCCGGGGGCTCAGAGACCCAGTACTTC
NA,TRBV30,13,TRBJ1-6,NA,CAWGGQGDSPLHF,TGTGCCTGGGGAGGGCAGGGAGATTCACCCCTCCACTTT
NA,TRBV5-6,15,TRBJ1-3,NA,CASSLRSRSGNTIYF,TGTGCCAGCAGCCTCCGGAGCCGCTCTGGAAACACCATATATTTT
NA,TRBV11-2,17,TRBJ1-5,NA,CASSLGTSGLSNQPQHF,TGTGCCAGCAGCTTAGGAACCTCCGGACTGAGCAATCAGCCCCAGCATTTT
TRBD1,TRBV7-3,14,TRBJ2-2,NA,CASSDPGQPGELFF,TGTGCCAGCAGCGACCCGGGACAGCCCGGGGAGCTGTTTTTT
NA,TRBV7-2,14,TRBJ1-2,NA,CASSFGAPGGGYTF,TGTGCCAGCAGCTTTGGCGCACCTGGTGGTGGCTACACCTTC
NA,TRBV19,14,TRBJ1-5,once,CASSDDRPNQPQHF,TGTGCCAGTAGTGACGACAGACCCAATCAGCCCCAGCATTTT
NA,TRBV10-1,13,TRBJ1-4,NA,CASKGRTNEKLFF,TGTGCCAGCAAGGGTAGAACTAATGAAAAACTGTTTTTT
NA,TRBV27,14,TRBJ1-5,once,CASSFGGYNQPQHF,TGTGCCAGCAGTTTCGGAGGGTATAATCAGCCCCAGCATTTT
NA,TRBV10-3,12,TRBJ1-5,few,CAVQGTGQPQHF,TGTGCCGTACAGGGAACGGGGCAGCCCCAGCATTTT
NA,TRBV5-4,13,TRBJ2-7,NA,CASSLDPSGEQYF,TGTGCCAGCAGCTTGGACCCCTCGGGCGAGCAGTACTTC
NA,TRBV6-1,13,TRBJ1-1,NA,CASSEIQGAEAFF,TGTGCCAGCAGTGAGATACAGGGCGCTGAAGCTTTCTTT
TRBD1,TRBV6-1,13,TRBJ2-7,NA,CASSVDRGYEQYF,TGTGCCAGCAGTGTCGACAGGGGATACGAGCAGTACTTC
NA,TRBV27,14,TRBJ2-7,NA,CASSLSGPNYEQYF,TGTGCCAGCAGTTTATCCGGGCCTAACTACGAGCAGTACTTC
NA,TRBV19,13,TRBJ2-3,NA,CASTAISTDTQYF,TGTGCCAGTACCGCCATTAGCACAGATACGCAGTATTTT
NA,TRBV10-3,13,TRBJ2-7,NA,CAISSDLAQEQYF,TGTGCCATATCATCGGACCTAGCCCAAGAGCAGTACTTC
NA,TRBV28,15,TRBJ2-3,NA,CASSPVGGNTDTQYF,TGTGCCAGCAGCCCTGTCGGGGGAAACACAGATACGCAGTATTTT
NA,TRBV2,16,TRBJ1-5,NA,CASSVYRILNNQPQHF,TGTGCCAGCAGTGTATACAGAATATTGAACAATCAGCCCCAGCATTTT
NA,TRBV5-1,15,TRBJ1-5,NA,CASSLTGDSNQPQHF,TGCGCCAGCAGCTTGACCGGGGATAGCAATCAGCCCCAGCATTTT